The 22 T cell receptor beta chains listed next were all sequenced from one sample in a study of cytomegalovirus exposure and HLA in healthy donors (dated by TCRdb to the late 2010s). The library relied on the immunoSEQ multiplex PCR assay. For the multiplex PCR, a mixture combining 60 forward primers for TCR Vbeta segments and 13 reverse primers for TCR Jbeta segments was used. This is the immuneACCESS table as TCRdb keeps it, with only in-frame sequences that have V and J called. A part of the clones is gone; compared with another copy, unresolved V genes explain less than half, and the rest is unexplained. This sample holds more than 95,000 clones; around 60% were observed only once. The top ten clonotypes cover about 3.5% of the sample. The sample was PBMCs. The receptors were sampled from a man aged 60-69 years in good health and CMV-seronegative.

This clone was detected only a few times. The sample carries other DNA sequences with the same CDR3. V and J are TRBV5-1 and TRBJ2-2, with D perhaps matching TRBD1 (6 bases). The V gene's germline CDR1 is SGHRS and CDR2 YFSETQ. The length of the CDR3 is 14 residues. V lost 2 bases, J lost 2 bases, and 7 bases lay in between. In nucleotides, the CDR3 is TGCGCCAGCAGCTTAGGGGGAAACACCGGGGAGCTGTTTTTT. Protein: CASSLGGNTGELFF.

The V gene is TRBV7-3, the J gene TRBJ2-2, with 9 bases aligning to TRBD2. This CDR3 is built from 15 residues. The J segment lost 5 bases and the V segment lost 6 bases, leaving 7 bases of the junction unmatched. Germline CDR1 SGHTA, CDR2 FQGTGA. In DNA form, the CDR3 reads TGTGCCAGCAGTCATAGCGGGAGTTGGACCGGGGAGCTGTTTTTT. It encodes CASSHSGSWTGELFF.

This clone showed up just a few times. This chain links TRBV5-1 with TRBJ2-5; TRBD1 aligns across 7 bases. Per germline, CDR1 SGHRS and CDR2 YFSETQ. This CDR3 is built from 15 residues. J lost 3 bases, V lost 2 bases, and 7 bases had no gene match. The CDR3 sequence is CASSFYAGTEETQYF. The CDR3 region has the DNA TGCGCCAGCAGCTTTTACGCCGGGACAGAAGAGACCCAGTACTTC.

This chain uses TRBV28 with TRBJ1-4; no firm D call. This CDR3 is 13 amino acids long. Germline V lookup: CDR1 MDHEN, CDR2 SYDVKM. The V and J ends lost 5 bases and 8 bases respectively, with 12 bases between them. In DNA, the CDR3 is TGTGCCAGCAGTAAAAGAGATCGGGAAAAACTGTTTTTT. The encoded protein is CASSKRDREKLFF.

The J gene is TRBJ1-3, the V gene TRBV19; no definite D call. Trimming pared 3 bases from V and 0 bases from J, leaving 15 bases between. Per the germline V gene, CDR1 is LNHDA and CDR2 is SQIVND (reference sequence). CDR3 length: 17 amino acids. The CDR3 loop reads CASSIPVSLSSGNTIYF. For the CDR3, the DNA is TGTGCCAGTAGTATCCCGGTCTCCTTAAGCTCTGGAAACACCATATATTTT.

The chain is built from TRBV28 and TRBJ1-6, with D perhaps TRBD1 (6 bases). Trimming shortened V by 4 bases and J by 8 bases, and 21 bases separated the two germline ends. This CDR3 contains 17 residues. Germline V gene lookup returns CDR1 MDHEN and CDR2 SYDVKM. The CDR3 region is CASSSTGRGYSDSPLHF. For the CDR3, the DNA is TGTGCCAGCAGTTCAACAGGGAGAGGGTATTCGGATTCACCCCTCCACTTT.

The chain carries TRBV25-1 and TRBJ1-2, with 8 bases identical to TRBD1. The CDR3 totals 14 residues. Germline V gene data show CDR1 as MGHDK and CDR2 as SYGVNS. V trimming: 4 bases; J trimming: 6 bases; junction bases outside the gene matches: 7. Here the CDR3 DNA reads TGTGCCAGCAGTGGTTTGACAGGGGCTAATGGCTACACCTTC. Residues: CASSGLTGANGYTF.

The gene calls are TRBV15 and TRBJ1-4, with D tentatively TRBD1 (6 bases). This CDR3 is built from 14 residues. With 3 bases removed from V and 8 bases from J, the gap between germline ends came to 13 bases. Germline V CDR1 and CDR2: LNHNV, YYDKDF (reference sequence). This CDR3 is CATSSWGQGEKLFF. The CDR3 nucleotides are TGTGCCACCAGCAGCTGGGGGCAGGGGGAAAAACTGTTTTTT. The complete variable domain, with remaining parts taken from reference TRBV15 and TRBJ1-4, reads DAMVIQNPRYQVTQFGKPVTLSCSQTLNHNVMYWYQQKSSQAPKLLFHYYDKDFNNEADTPDNFQSRRPNTSFCFLDIRSPGLGDTAMYLCATSSWGQGEKLFFGSGTQLSVL.

The DNA for the CDR3 is TGTGCCAGCAGCTTTCGGGGGTTTGGAACATATGGCTACACCTTC. Protein sequence: CASSFRGFGTYGYTF. The chain uses TRBV5-8 and TRBJ1-2; the D gene is possibly TRBD1 (5 bases). This CDR3 is 15 amino acids long. Looked up from germline, CDR1 is SGHTS and CDR2 is YDEGEE. The V and J ends lost 2 bases and 5 bases respectively, with 16 bases between them.

The V gene is TRBV29-1, the J gene TRBJ2-5; D is possibly TRBD1 (5 bases). Germline V gives CDR1 SQVTM, CDR2 ANQGSEA. The CDR3 covers 13 residues. Between the trimmed V and J ends, which lost 6 bases and 4 bases, there was a span of 15 bases. CDR3 DNA: TGCAGCGTATCAAGGGGTGTGATAGAGACCCAGTACTTC. Its translation: CSVSRGVIETQYF.

This chain uses TRBV6-5 with TRBJ1-2; 8 positions agree with TRBD1. This CDR3 region has 15 residues. The germline V gene has CDR1 MNHEY and CDR2 SVGAGI. The V and J ends lost 1 base and 2 bases, in that order; junction bases with no gene match: 3. CDR3 sequence reads: CASSYLGDRNYGYTF. CDR3 coding DNA: TGTGCCAGCAGTTACTTGGGGGACAGGAACTATGGCTACACCTTC.

The chain is built from TRBV6-5 and TRBJ2-3, with TRBD2 as a possible D gene (5 bases). This CDR3 has 13 amino acids. Germline V gene lookup returns CDR1 MNHEY and CDR2 SVGAGI. V lost 5 bases and J lost 6, with 12 bases in between. The CDR3 sequence: CASSRSRGDTQYF. In DNA, the CDR3 is TGTGCCAGCAGTCGGTCCCGAGGGGATACGCAGTATTTT.

The rearrangement links TRBV5-1 to TRBJ2-3, with D possibly matching TRBD1 (5 bases). CDR1 and CDR2 from the germline V gene are SGHRS and YFSETQ. The V and J ends lost 4 bases and 5 bases respectively, with 8 bases between them. This CDR3 has 12 amino acids. CDR3 sequence (DNA): TGCGCCAGCAGCATCAGGGAAGATACGCAGTATTTT. This gives the protein CASSIREDTQYF.

V and J are TRBV5-4 and TRBJ2-1, with 11 positions matching TRBD2. Germline V gives CDR1 SGHNT, CDR2 YYREEE (reference sequence). This CDR3 has 16 residues. V gave up 7 bases and J gave up 8 bases; unmatched junction bases: 14. CDR3 residues: CASSSGTSGFRDEQFF. DNA for the CDR3: TGTGCCAGCTCTAGCGGGACTAGCGGCTTTAGGGATGAGCAGTTCTTC.

This clone has only a few counts. This sequence joins TRBV12-5 and TRBJ2-1; 8 nucleotides align to TRBD2. Germline loops: CDR1 LGHNT, CDR2 FRNRAP. J lost 2 bases, V lost 1 base, and 10 bases had no gene match. The CDR3 sequence is 18 residues long. The CDR3 sequence is CASGLATGGAGTYNEQFF. In nucleotides, the CDR3 is TGTGCTAGTGGTTTGGCCACCGGGGGGGCGGGAACCTACAATGAGCAGTTCTTC.

The chain carries TRBV6-1 and TRBJ2-1, with D possibly TRBD2 on 5 matching bases. The CDR3 has 13 amino acids. Trimming took 2 bases from V and 15 from J, leaving 17 bases between them. Germline CDR1 and CDR2: MNHNS and SASEGT. The CDR3 loop reads CASSESARPRAFF. As DNA, the CDR3 is TGTGCCAGCAGTGAATCTGCGCGCCCGAGGGCGTTCTTC.

The chain recombines TRBV9 with TRBJ1-1, with D hard to call. V was pared by 0 bases and J by 7 bases, with 10 bases between. Germline CDR1 and CDR2: SGDLS and YYNGEE. CDR3 length: 13 amino acids. The CDR3 protein is CASSVGETSEAFF. The CDR3 DNA reads TGTGCCAGCAGCGTAGGGGAGACTAGTGAAGCTTTCTTT. Variable domain in full (rest from reference TRBV9 and TRBJ1-1): DSGVTQTPKHLITATGQRVTLRCSPRSGDLSVYWYQQSLDQGLQFLIQYYNGEERAKGNILERFSAQQFPDLHSELNLSSLELGDSALYFCASSVGETSEAFFGQGTRLTVV.

The chain couples TRBV7-3 to TRBJ2-1; D may be TRBD1 (8 bases). Trimming shortened V by 2 bases and J by 7 bases, and 33 bases separated the two germline ends. Germline assignment: CDR1 SGHTA and CDR2 FQGTGA. The CDR3 is 21 residues long. The CDR3 spells CASSLRWGGDAGTGIENEQFF. The DNA for the CDR3 is TGTGCCAGCAGCTTACGATGGGGGGGGGACGCCGGGACAGGAATCGAGAATGAGCAGTTCTTC.

The chain carries TRBV13 and TRBJ1-2; tentatively, D is TRBD1 (6 bases). V was trimmed by 5 bases and J by 5 bases, leaving 15 bases between them. The CDR3 has 14 residues. The V gene's germline CDR1 is PRHDT and CDR2 FYEKMQ (reference sequence). Here the CDR3 DNA reads TGTGCCAGCAGCCAAGGACAGTCGATATATGGCTACACCTTC. It is translated as CASSQGQSIYGYTF.

This chain links TRBV28 with TRBJ2-7; D perhaps matches TRBD1 (5 bases). Trimming removed 11 bases at V and 0 bases at J, with 20 bases between. The CDR3 consists of 15 residues. Germline CDR1 is MDHEN and CDR2 is SYDVKM. Written as DNA, the CDR3 is TGTGCCGCAACCTCCCATGGCAGGGACTCCTACGAGCAGTACTTC. This gives the protein CAATSHGRDSYEQYF.

This chain links TRBV5-1 with TRBJ2-1; 12 positions match TRBD2. V lost 4 bases to trimming and J lost 4 bases; unmatched junction nucleotides: 9. The germline V gene encodes CDR1 SGHRS and CDR2 YFSETQ. The CDR3 totals 17 residues. The CDR3 loop reads CASSLASGRDSYNEQFF. The CDR3, as DNA: TGCGCCAGCAGCCTCGCTAGCGGGAGGGATAGTTACAATGAGCAGTTCTTC.

The V gene is TRBV4-1, the J gene TRBJ2-1, with 9 bases matching TRBD1. This CDR3 has 14 amino acids. In germline, CDR1 is MGHRA, CDR2 YSYEKL. V was clipped by 4 bases and J by 12 bases; unmatched bases: 10. CDR3 in amino acids: CASSLQTGTGTQFF. The CDR3 DNA sequence: TGCGCCAGCAGCCTCCAAACCGGGACAGGGACGCAGTTCTTC.